The sequence of this T cell receptor (beta chain) was determined in a study of cytomegalovirus exposure and HLA in healthy donors. Findings and limits, study-wide: Most of the CMV-associated TCR beta chains (in a later analysis) appeared to be HLA-restricted. One cluster of highly shared sequence variants probably arose as a sequencing artifact.

Healthy bone marrow donors made up the cohort. Of note for this clone: Its antigen is as yet unknown.

PCR amplification relied on 60 Vbeta primers (plus 13 Jbeta primers). Using immunoSEQ multiplex PCR, the repertoire was profiled, and TCRdb retains in-frame clones only, with some absent. The sample totals about 160,000 clones. After removal of 3 bases from V and 5 bases from J, the junction contained 15 bases not matched to a gene. Germline-derived CDR1 and CDR2 are SGDLS and YYNGEE. CDR3 length: 18 amino acids. The clonotype originates from a woman aged 60 to 75 in good health and CMV-seronegative. V gene TRBV9 combines with J gene TRBJ2-2, with 8 nucleotides matching TRBD2. The specimen was PBMCs. DNA of the CDR3: TGTGCCAGCAGCGATCCCGGGACTAGAGATGAGCGAACCGGGGAGCTGTTTTTT. As protein: CASSDPGTRDERTGELFF.